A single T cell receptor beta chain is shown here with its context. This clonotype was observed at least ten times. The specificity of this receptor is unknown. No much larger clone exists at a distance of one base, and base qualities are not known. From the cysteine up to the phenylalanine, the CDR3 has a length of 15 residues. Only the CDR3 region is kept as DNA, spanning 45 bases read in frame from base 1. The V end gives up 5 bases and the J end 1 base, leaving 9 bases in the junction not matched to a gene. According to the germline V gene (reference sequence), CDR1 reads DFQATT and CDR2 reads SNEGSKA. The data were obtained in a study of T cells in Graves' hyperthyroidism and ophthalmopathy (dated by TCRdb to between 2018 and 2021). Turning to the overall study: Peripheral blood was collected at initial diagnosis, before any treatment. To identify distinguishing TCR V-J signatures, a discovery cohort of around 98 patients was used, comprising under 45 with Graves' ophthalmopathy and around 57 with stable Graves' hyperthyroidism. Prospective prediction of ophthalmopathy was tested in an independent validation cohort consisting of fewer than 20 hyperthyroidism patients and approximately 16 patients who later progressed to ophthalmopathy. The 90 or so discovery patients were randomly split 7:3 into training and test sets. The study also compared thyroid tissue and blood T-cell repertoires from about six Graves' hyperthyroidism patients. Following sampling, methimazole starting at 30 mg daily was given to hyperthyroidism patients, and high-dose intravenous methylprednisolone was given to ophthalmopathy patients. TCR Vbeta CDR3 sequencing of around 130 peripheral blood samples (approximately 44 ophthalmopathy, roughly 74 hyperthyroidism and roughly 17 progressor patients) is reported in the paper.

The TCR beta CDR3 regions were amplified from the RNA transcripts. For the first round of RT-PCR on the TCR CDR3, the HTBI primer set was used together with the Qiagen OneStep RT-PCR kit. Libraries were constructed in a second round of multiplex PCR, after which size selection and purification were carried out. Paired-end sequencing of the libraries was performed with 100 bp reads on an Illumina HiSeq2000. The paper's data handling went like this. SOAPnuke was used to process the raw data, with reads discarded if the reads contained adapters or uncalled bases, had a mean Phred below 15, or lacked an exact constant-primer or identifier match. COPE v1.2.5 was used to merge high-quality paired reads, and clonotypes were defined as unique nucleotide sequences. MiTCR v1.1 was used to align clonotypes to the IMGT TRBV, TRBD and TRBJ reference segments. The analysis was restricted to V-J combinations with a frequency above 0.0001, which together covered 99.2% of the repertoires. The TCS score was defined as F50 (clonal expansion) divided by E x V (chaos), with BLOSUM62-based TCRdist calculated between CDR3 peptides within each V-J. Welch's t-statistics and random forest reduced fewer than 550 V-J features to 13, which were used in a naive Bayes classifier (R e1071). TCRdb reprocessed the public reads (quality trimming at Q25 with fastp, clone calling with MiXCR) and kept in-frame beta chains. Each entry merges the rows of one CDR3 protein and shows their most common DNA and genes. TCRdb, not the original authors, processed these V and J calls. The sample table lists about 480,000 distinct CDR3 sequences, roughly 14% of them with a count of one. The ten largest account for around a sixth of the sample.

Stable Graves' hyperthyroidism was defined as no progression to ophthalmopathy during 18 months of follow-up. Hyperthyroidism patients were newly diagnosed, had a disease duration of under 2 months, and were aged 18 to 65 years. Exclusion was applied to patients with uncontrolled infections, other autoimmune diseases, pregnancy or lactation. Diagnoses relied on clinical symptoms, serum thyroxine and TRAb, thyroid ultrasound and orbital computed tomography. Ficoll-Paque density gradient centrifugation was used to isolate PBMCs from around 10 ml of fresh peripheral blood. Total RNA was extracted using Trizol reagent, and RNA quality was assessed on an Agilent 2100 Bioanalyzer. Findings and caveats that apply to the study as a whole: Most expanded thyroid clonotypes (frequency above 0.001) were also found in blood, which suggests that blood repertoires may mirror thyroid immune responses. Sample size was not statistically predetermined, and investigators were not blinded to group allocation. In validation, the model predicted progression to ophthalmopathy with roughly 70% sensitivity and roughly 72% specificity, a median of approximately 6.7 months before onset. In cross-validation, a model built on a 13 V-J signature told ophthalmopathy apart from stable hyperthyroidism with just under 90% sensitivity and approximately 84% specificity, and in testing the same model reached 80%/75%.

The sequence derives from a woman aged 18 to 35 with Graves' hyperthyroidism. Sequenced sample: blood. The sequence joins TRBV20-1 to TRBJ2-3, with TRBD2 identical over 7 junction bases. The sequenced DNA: TGCAGTGCTGGACTTGTGGGAGGGGGCACAGATACGCAGTATTTT. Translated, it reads CSAGLVGGGTDTQYF.